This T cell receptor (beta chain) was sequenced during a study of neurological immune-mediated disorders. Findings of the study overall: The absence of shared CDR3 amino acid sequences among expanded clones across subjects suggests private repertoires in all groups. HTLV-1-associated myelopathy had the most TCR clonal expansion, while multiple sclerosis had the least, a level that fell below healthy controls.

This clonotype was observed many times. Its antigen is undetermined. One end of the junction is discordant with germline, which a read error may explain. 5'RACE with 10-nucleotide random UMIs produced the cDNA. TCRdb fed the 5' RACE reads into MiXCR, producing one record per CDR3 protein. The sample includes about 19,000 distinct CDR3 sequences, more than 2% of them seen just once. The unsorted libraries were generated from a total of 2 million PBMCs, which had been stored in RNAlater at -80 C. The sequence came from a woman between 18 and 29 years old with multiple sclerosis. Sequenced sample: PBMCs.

The CDR3 coding sequence is TGTGCCTGGGGAGAGACAGGGGATTACGAGCAGCACTTC. Translation: CAWGETGDYEQHF. The rearrangement joins TRBV30 to TRBJ2-7; 8 nucleotides match TRBD1. This CDR3 has 13 amino acids. Germline loops: CDR1 GTSNPN, CDR2 SVGIG (reference sequence).